This record concerns one T cell receptor beta chain sequence. This entry is derived from a study of blood T cell repertoires in COVID-19. On the study more broadly: Material from acute and convalescent COVID-19 was sourced from the United States, Italy and Spain.

This CDR3 comprises 15 residues. The V gene lost 0 bases and the J gene lost 4 bases, with 10 bases spanning the gap. CDR1 is MNHGY, CDR2 SVAAGI, per germline. Measured with immunoSEQ multiplex PCR; TCRdb has only the in-frame clones, and not every one. The data show hundreds of thousands of clones, about 90% seen once. Participant-reported clinical history was the basis for cohort assignment. Sequencing was performed on PBMCs or T cells enriched from blood (not recorded which). The clonotype originates from a woman under 30 with acute COVID-19. The V gene is TRBV6-9, the J gene TRBJ1-5, with unresolved D. CDR3 coding DNA: TGTGCCAGCAGTTATTCGCCCCCCCTAAATCAGCCCCAGCATTTT. Translating it yields CASSYSPPLNQPQHF.